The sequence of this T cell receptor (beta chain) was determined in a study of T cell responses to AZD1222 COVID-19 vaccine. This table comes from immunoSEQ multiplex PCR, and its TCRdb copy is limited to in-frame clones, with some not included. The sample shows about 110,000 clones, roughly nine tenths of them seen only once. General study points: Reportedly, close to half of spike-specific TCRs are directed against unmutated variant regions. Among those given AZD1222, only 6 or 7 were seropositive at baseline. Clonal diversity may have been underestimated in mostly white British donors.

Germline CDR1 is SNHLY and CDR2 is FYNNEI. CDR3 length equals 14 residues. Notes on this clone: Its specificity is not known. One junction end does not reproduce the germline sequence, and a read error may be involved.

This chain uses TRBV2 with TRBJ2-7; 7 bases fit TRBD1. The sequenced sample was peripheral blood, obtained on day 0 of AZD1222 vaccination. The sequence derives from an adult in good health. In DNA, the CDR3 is TGTGCCGGCAGTTCCCCGACAGGGAATCACGAGCAGTACTTC. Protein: CAGSSPTGNHEQYF. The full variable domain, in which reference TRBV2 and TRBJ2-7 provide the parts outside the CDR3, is EPEVTQTPSHQVTQMGQEVILRCVPISNHLYFYWYRQILGQKVEFLVSFYNNEISEKSEIFDDQFSVERPDGSNFTLKIRSTKLEDSAMYFCAGSSPTGNHEQYFGPGTRLTVT.